Listed below are T cell receptor beta chains from one sample, sequenced in a study of response to subunit inactivated influenza vaccine. Using its own MiXCR run on the RT-PCR reads, TCRdb lists one record per CDR3 protein. The sample has approximately 530,000 distinct CDR3 sequences, 7.6% seen once. The input for sequencing was PBMCs from blood, taken approximately 25 months after vaccination. These receptors all come from a man between 50 and 75 years old who received an inactivated influenza vaccine. Each CDR3 is given with its conserved first and last residue. The order of the fields is J gene, clone size, D gene, V gene, CDR3 DNA, CDR3 protein. D genes are given only for firm matches. Size is stated for part of the rows, as once, few or many counts, or as a class when the clone is expanded.

TRBJ2-7	.	.	TRBV15	TGTGCCACCAGCAGAGATCCAGGGAGCTCCTACGAGCAGTACTTC	CATSRDPGSSYEQYF
TRBJ2-1	many	.	TRBV7-8	TGTGCCAGCAGGCAGGAGGGCAATGAGCAGTTCTTC	CASRQEGNEQFF
TRBJ1-6	many	TRBD1	TRBV15	TGTGCCACCAGCAGAAGACAGGGAAATTCACCCCTCCACTTT	CATSRRQGNSPLHF
TRBJ2-3	.	.	TRBV5-1	TGCGCCAGCAGCTTGGTTAGGTTCACAGATACGCAGTATTTT	CASSLVRFTDTQYF
TRBJ2-1	many	TRBD2	TRBV20-1	TGCAGTGCTAGGCTTTTAGGGACTAGCGGAATGAAGTACAATGAGCAGTTCTTC	CSARLLGTSGMKYNEQFF
TRBJ1-5	few	.	TRBV12-3/TRBV12-4	TGTGCCAGCAGTTCCCTTTCAGGCAATCAGCCCCAGCATTTT	CASSSLSGNQPQHF
TRBJ1-5	many	.	TRBV20-1	TGCAGTGCAAAGGGGAGGGCGGGGGTCAATCAGCCCCAGCATTTT	CSAKGRAGVNQPQHF
TRBJ1-1	few	.	TRBV10-3	TGTGCCATCAGTGACGGGGGGAGGAACACTGAAGCTTTCTTT	CAISDGGRNTEAFF
TRBJ2-1	many	.	TRBV12-3/TRBV12-4	TGTGCCAGCAGTTACACACAGGGCACTAATTACAATGAGCAGTTCTTC	CASSYTQGTNYNEQFF
TRBJ2-5	.	.	TRBV6-5	TGTGCCAGCAGTTGGGCGGGGACCCAAGAGACCCAGTACTTC	CASSWAGTQETQYF
TRBJ1-2	.	TRBD1	TRBV7-8	TGTGCCAGCAGCCGACCGGGACAGGGGAACTATGGCTACACCTTC	CASSRPGQGNYGYTF
TRBJ1-2	few	.	TRBV2	TGTGCCAGCAGAGAAGGGATCGGCTATGGCTACACCTTC	CASREGIGYGYTF
TRBJ2-7	few	.	TRBV29-1	TGCAGCGTTCAGACAGGAGACACCCCCTACGAGCAGTACTTC	CSVQTGDTPYEQYF
TRBJ2-2	.	.	TRBV4-3	TGCGCCAGCAGCCAAGATCGGATCAGGTCTACCGGGGAGCTGTTTTTT	CASSQDRIRSTGELFF
TRBJ2-1	few	TRBD2	TRBV6-1	TGTGCCAGCTCAAGTTCTAGCGGGAGTAACAGTGAGCAGTTCTTC	CASSSSSGSNSEQFF
TRBJ2-7	many	.	TRBV7-9	TGTGCCAGCAGCTTACGGGTTAACTACGAGCAGTACTTC	CASSLRVNYEQYF
TRBJ2-5	few	.	TRBV6-2/TRBV6-3	TGTGCCAGCAGACCGGCTTTAGCGTCGGAGACCCAGTACTTC	CASRPALASETQYF
TRBJ2-5	.	.	TRBV30	TGTGCCTGGTCTCCCAGGCAGGCCCAGTACTTC	CAWSPRQAQYF
TRBJ2-3	.	TRBD2	TRBV10-1	TGCGCCAGCAGTGAGTCGAGCGGGAATACGCAGTATTTT	CASSESSGNTQYF
TRBJ1-2	.	TRBD1	TRBV2	TGTGCCAGCAGTGAAGGGACAGGGGCTGGTCCTGACTATGGCTACACCTTC	CASSEGTGAGPDYGYTF
TRBJ2-3	many	TRBD1	TRBV4-1	TGCGCCAGCAGCCAAGGTCCGCCGACAGGGGCCCTTAGCACAGATACGCAGTATTTT	CASSQGPPTGALSTDTQYF
TRBJ1-1	.	TRBD1	TRBV5-1	TGCGCCAGCAGCGGCGGGACAGGGGAAACTGAAGCTTTCTTT	CASSGGTGETEAFF
TRBJ2-1	.	.	TRBV6-1	TGTGCCAGCAGTGTCGGGGAGGTTTACAATGAGCAGTTCTTC	CASSVGEVYNEQFF
TRBJ2-3	.	TRBD2	TRBV12-3/TRBV12-4	TGTGCCAGCAGTGAGGGACTAGGGCTTATCGGAGATACGCAGTATTTT	CASSEGLGLIGDTQYF
TRBJ2-3	many	.	TRBV20-1	TGCAGTGCCCCGGTGCTCCCCCACCGGGCAGATACGCAGTATTTT	CSAPVLPHRADTQYF
TRBJ1-1	.	.	TRBV20-1	TGCAGTGCTAAGGATCTGGAAATGAACACTGAAGCTTTCTTT	CSAKDLEMNTEAFF
TRBJ2-2	many	TRBD2	TRBV29-1	TGCAGCGTGCTTGCCCTAGCGGGAGCCGGGGAGCTGTTTTTT	CSVLALAGAGELFF
TRBJ2-5	few	.	TRBV14	TGTGCCAGCAGCCACTGGACAGTAGAGACCCAGTACTTC	CASSHWTVETQYF
TRBJ1-2	.	.	TRBV4-3	TGCGCCAGCAGCCAAGCAGCCGGGGGGAGCTACACCTTC	CASSQAAGGSYTF
TRBJ1-5	many	.	TRBV6-2/TRBV6-3	TGTGCCAGCAGTGAGGGGGGCCAGCCCCAGCATTTT	CASSEGGQPQHF
TRBJ1-1	many	.	TRBV12-3/TRBV12-4	TGTGCCAGCAACCGCGGGGGGAACACTGAAGCTTTCTTT	CASNRGGNTEAFF
TRBJ2-3	few	TRBD2	TRBV3-1	TGTGCCAGCAGTCCGAAGGGGACTAGCTCGGATACGCAGTATTTT	CASSPKGTSSDTQYF
TRBJ2-1	.	TRBD2	TRBV20-1	TGCAGTGCTCTCCCGAGGGCTAGCGGGAGGGCCTCCTACAATGAGCAGTTCTTC	CSALPRASGRASYNEQFF
TRBJ1-3	few	TRBD1	TRBV6-5	TGTGCCAGCAGTTACTCGCCGACAGGGGGCAAGAACACCATATATTTT	CASSYSPTGGKNTIYF
TRBJ2-1	few	TRBD2	TRBV20-1	TGCAGTGCCCAAATGGCGGGAGGGCTGGGCGATGAGCAGTTCTTC	CSAQMAGGLGDEQFF
TRBJ1-1	few	.	TRBV20-1	TGCAGTGCTAGAGTGGCGGGCCCCGGCACTGAAGCTTTCTTT	CSARVAGPGTEAFF
TRBJ1-3	few	.	TRBV12-3/TRBV12-4	TGTGCCAGCAGTTTCAGGTCCCGGGGGAGGGTTGCTGGAAACACCATATATTTT	CASSFRSRGRVAGNTIYF
TRBJ2-7	.	.	TRBV7-4	TGTGCCAGCAGGTCCGGGCGGGTACACGAGCAGTACTTC	CASRSGRVHEQYF
TRBJ1-1	.	.	TRBV3-1	TGTGCCAGCAGCCAAATGTTGGACACTGAAGCTTTCTTT	CASSQMLDTEAFF
TRBJ2-1	.	.	TRBV20-1	TGCAGTGCTCCTACTCTCAAATACAATGAGCAGTTCTTC	CSAPTLKYNEQFF
TRBJ1-2	.	.	TRBV7-9	TGTGCCAGCAGCTTAGCGCAGGGGCCCTATGGCTACACCTTC	CASSLAQGPYGYTF
TRBJ2-7	many	.	TRBV6-5	TGTGCCAGCAGTTACTCGACCAGACTCCGCAACGAGCAGTACTTC	CASSYSTRLRNEQYF
TRBJ2-7	many	TRBD1	TRBV7-2	TGTGCCAGCAGCCGCGCGCCTGGGACAGGGGACGAGCAGTACTTC	CASSRAPGTGDEQYF
TRBJ1-5	many	.	TRBV5-6	TGTGCCAGCAGCTTGGGGGGGCTTAGCAATCAGCCCCAGCATTTT	CASSLGGLSNQPQHF